This entry describes one T cell receptor beta chain. These data belong to a study of blood T cell repertoires in COVID-19. About the research overall: The study drew acute and convalescent COVID-19 samples from the United States, Italy and Spain. Nucleic acid was either cDNA or gDNA, and it came from T cells, B-cell-depleted T cells, or PBMCs.

Authors' analysis steps: Estimation of nucleated cell counts was performed using reference gene primer amplification. Clones were read by immunoSEQ multiplex PCR, and TCRdb kept only the in-frame ones, dropping some. The V and J calls and clone size were taken over from that table, and D and trimming were inferred from the DNA. The sample comprises tens of thousands of clones, about 86% of which are singletons, and roughly three fifths rests with the top ten. V gave up 4 bases and J gave up 2 bases; unmatched junction bases: 3. The CDR3 loop spans 16 amino acids. Germline V CDR1 and CDR2: LGHDT, YNNKEL (reference sequence).

This chain uses TRBV3-1 (or the pseudogene TRBV3-2) with TRBJ2-5; the match to TRBD2 covers 14 bases. The sequence was collected from a man aged 70 or older with acute or convalescent COVID-19. Sequencing used peripheral blood. Here the CDR3 reads CASSPRTSGGQETQYF. As DNA, the CDR3 is TGTGCCAGCAGCCCCAGGACTAGCGGGGGGCAAGAGACCCAGTACTTC.